This record covers a single TCR beta chain. The antigen remains unidentified. Via MiXCR, TCRdb re-called the reads, giving one row per CDR3 protein. The data hold 20,000 to 30,000 distinct CDR3 sequences, with around 70% observed a single time. This sample stems from a study of type 1 regulatory T cells. Trimming pared 6 bases from V and 0 bases from J, leaving 17 bases between. CDR3 length: 15 amino acids. Germline CDR1 and CDR2: DFQATT and SNEGSKA (reference sequence). The sequence derives from a human donor in good health. The chain combines TRBV20-1 with TRBJ1-2, with D perhaps matching TRBD1 (6 bases). Sequenced material: cultured T cells, either the whole culture or a sorted T cell fraction (not recorded which). Regarding subset: Tr1-enriched cell product generated in vitro against host alloantigens. CDR3 DNA sequence: TGCAGTGCCCCCGGTGGGGGCGAATCTAACTATGGCTACACCTTC. As protein: CSAPGGGESNYGYTF.